This TCR beta chain originates from a study of shared clonotypes between healthy human individuals. About the research overall: A donor's plate count was three for CD4 naive and three for CD4 memory; CD8 naive had two and CD8 memory one.

An assay was performed, and its level was deep. Only in-frame clones appear in the TCRdb table, and some are missing; sequencing was by immunoSEQ multiplex PCR. The data contain hundreds of thousands of clones, about 95% of them singletons. Points on this clone: Its antigen is not identified.

CD45RO-negative, CCR7-positively selected cells formed the naive CD8 fraction, excluding terminally differentiated effector memory CD45RA+ cells. Study-wide points: Generally, naive subsets came out with larger estimated richness than memory subsets.

Germline V CDR1 and CDR2: MNHNS, SASEGT. The CDR3 is made up of 14 amino acids. Trimming removed 2 bases at V and 4 bases at J, with 9 bases between. This rearrangement joins TRBV6-1 to TRBJ1-5; weak D call: TRBD1 (5 bases). Sample: naive CD8+ T cells sorted from blood. This TCR was sampled from a woman younger than 45 in good health. The CDR3 sequence: CASSERGGNQPQHF. CDR3 DNA: TGTGCCAGCAGTGAACGTGGGGGAAATCAGCCCCAGCATTTT.